Below are 29 T cell receptor beta chains sequenced from a single sample in a study of human T cells and chemical hapten exposure. Time point meaning: patch test 3, about 24 weeks after DPC sensitization. Described treatment: therapeutic diphenylcyclopropenone sensitization with weekly scalp DPC. TCRdb passed the RACE reads through MiXCR, listing each CDR3 protein once. The sample has 180,000 or so distinct CDR3 sequences, around a quarter seen once; the top ten hold about 2.3%. This specimen was whole blood, taken in connection with sensitization to the hapten diphenylcyclopropenone (DPC). The receptor source for this set is a woman aged 40 to 50 with alopecia areata. Some clones in this sample may be carry-over from other donors' samples.

The V call is TRBV4-2, the J call TRBJ2-7; possibly TRBD2 for D (6 bases). V was shortened by 0 bases and J by 3 bases, with 12 bases between the two germline ends. The CDR3 is 15 amino acids. Germline CDR1 is LGHNA and CDR2 is YNFKEQ. CDR3 residues: CASSQDVYGSYEQYF. The CDR3, as DNA: TGTGCCAGCAGCCAAGATGTGTACGGGAGCTACGAGCAGTACTTC.

V gene TRBV9 combines with J gene TRBJ1-2; D is perhaps TRBD1 (5 bases). The germline V and J ends were trimmed by 2 bases and 2 bases, with 16 bases remaining between them. CDR1 SGDLS and CDR2 YYNGEE come from the germline V gene. The CDR3 consists of 16 residues. This CDR3 is CASSVTAQGVNYGYTF. DNA for the CDR3: TGTGCCAGCAGCGTTACTGCCCAGGGAGTCAACTATGGCTACACCTTC.

This clonotype turned up a few times. V and J are TRBV28 and TRBJ2-4; D is possibly TRBD1 (6 bases). V lost 6 bases, J lost 0 bases, and 18 bases lay in between. Germline CDR1 MDHEN, CDR2 SYDVKM. The CDR3 is 17 amino acids. CDR3 DNA sequence: TGTGCCAGCAGCCGACAATGGACAGTACTAGCCAAAAACATTCAGTACTTC. Translation gives CASSRQWTVLAKNIQYF.

This clonotype was observed a few times. The V and J genes are TRBV4-3 and TRBJ2-5; tentatively, D is TRBD1 or TRBD2 (6 bases each). V lost 3 bases and J 4 bases, leaving 15 bases between the germline ends. Germline V gene data show CDR1 as LGHNA and CDR2 as YSLEER. The CDR3 contains 15 residues. The CDR3 protein is CASSQDGKGGETQYF. The CDR3 nucleotides are TGCGCCAGCAGCCAGGACGGCAAGGGGGGAGAGACCCAGTACTTC.

This clonotype was observed a few times. CDR3 sequence: CASSEGLSSSYEQYF. For the CDR3, the DNA is TGTGCCAGCAGTGAAGGCCTTTCGAGCTCCTACGAGCAGTACTTC. The chain joins TRBV2 to TRBJ2-7; D gene unclear. V was trimmed by 1 base and J by 0 bases, leaving 10 bases between them. CDR3 length: 15 residues. Germline loops: CDR1 SNHLY, CDR2 FYNNEI.

V and J are TRBV7-6 and TRBJ2-7; no reliable D call. Deletions cut 1 base from V and 6 bases from J, with 16 bases between. Germline assignment: CDR1 SGHVS and CDR2 FNYEAQ. The CDR3 runs 15 residues. The CDR3 spells CASSLGGQSASEQYF. The CDR3 bases are TGTGCCAGCAGCTTAGGAGGCCAGTCGGCGTCCGAGCAGTACTTC.

This clonotype was found many times. This sequence joins TRBV5-6 and TRBJ2-3; D is unresolved. V was shortened by 4 bases and J by 4 bases, with 7 bases between the two germline ends. Germline-derived CDR1 and CDR2 are SGHDT and YYEEEE. The CDR3 runs 12 residues. The CDR3 protein is CASSPTSDTQYF. Here the CDR3 DNA reads TGTGCCAGCAGCCCTACTTCAGATACGCAGTATTTT.

The chain recombines TRBV7-2 with TRBJ1-2, with 9 nucleotides matching TRBD1. This CDR3 has 14 residues. Per the germline V gene, CDR1 is SGHTA and CDR2 is FQGNSA. V was clipped by 5 bases and J by 2 bases; unmatched bases: 3. CDR3 amino acids: CASSPGQGNYGYTF. DNA of the CDR3: TGTGCCAGCAGCCCGGGACAGGGCAACTATGGCTACACCTTC.

This clonotype was counted only a few times. This chain connects TRBV11-1 to TRBJ1-1; TRBD1 might be the D (5 bases). Trimming shortened V by 8 bases and J by 1 base, and 11 bases separated the two germline ends. The CDR3 is 13 residues long. The V gene's germline CDR1 is SGHAT and CDR2 FQDESV (reference sequence). CDR3 bases: TGTGCCAGCTCCACAACAGGGAACACTGAAGCTTTCTTT. Translating gives CASSTTGNTEAFF.

V is TRBV5-1 and J is TRBJ1-1; unclear D gene. Germline CDR1 is SGHRS and CDR2 is YFSETQ. V dropped 6 bases and J dropped 1 base, with 10 bases sitting between them. The length of the CDR3 is 13 residues. The CDR3, as DNA: TGCGCCAGCAACATTGGCGGGAACACTGAAGCTTTCTTT. Protein: CASNIGGNTEAFF.

This sequence joins TRBV6-2 or TRBV6-3 and TRBJ2-7; 10 bases line up with TRBD1. The V gene's germline CDR1 is MNHEY and CDR2 SVGEGT. CDR3 length: 16 amino acids. J lost 2 bases, V lost 3 bases, and 7 bases had no gene match. CDR3 nucleotides: TGTGCCAGCAGTTATACCCCCGGGACAGGGGCCTACGAGCAGTACTTC. It encodes CASSYTPGTGAYEQYF.

This sequence joins TRBV25-1 and TRBJ2-5, with D hard to call. The CDR3 has 10 amino acids. CDR1 is MGHDK and CDR2 is SYGVNS in the germline V gene. V lost 7 bases, J lost 3 bases, and 3 bases lay in between. CDR3 residues: CASKEETQYF. The CDR3 DNA follows: TGTGCCAGCAAAGAAGAGACCCAGTACTTC. The variable domain in full, with the rest retrieved from reference TRBV25-1 and TRBJ2-5, is EADIYQTPRYLVIGTGKKITLECSQTMGHDKMYWYQQDPGMELHLIHYSYGVNSTEKGDLSSESTVSRIRTEHFPLTLESARPSHTSQYLCASKEETQYFGPGTRLLVL.

There are a few counts of this clonotype. The V gene is TRBV5-1, the J gene TRBJ1-1; the D gene is possibly TRBD1 (6 bases). The CDR3 runs to 13 residues. Germline-derived CDR1 and CDR2 are SGHRS and YFSETQ. V dropped 1 base and J dropped 4 bases, with 8 bases sitting between them. The CDR3 coding sequence is TGCGCCAGCAGCTTGCAGGACAGCACTGAAGCTTTCTTT. As protein: CASSLQDSTEAFF. Looking up the rest from reference TRBV5-1 and TRBJ1-1 gives the full variable domain: KAGVTQTPRYLIKTRGQQVTLSCSPISGHRSVSWYQQTPGQGLQFLFEYFSETQRNKGNFPGRFSGRQFSNSRSEMNVSTLELGDSALYLCASSLQDSTEAFFGQGTRLTVV.

For the CDR3, the DNA is TGTGCCAGCAGCCCGACCCGGACCTTTTCTGGAAACACCATATATTTT. Translation gives CASSPTRTFSGNTIYF. The J gene is TRBJ1-3, the V gene TRBV5-6; D is unresolved. The CDR3 has 16 amino acids. V shed 4 bases and J shed 1 base, with 15 bases lying between them. The germline V gene encodes CDR1 SGHDT and CDR2 YYEEEE.

The table lists this clonotype with a count of one. The gene calls are TRBV28 and TRBJ1-1; D is unclear. The CDR3 sequence is 15 residues long. V shed 5 bases and J shed 0 bases, with 13 bases lying between them. CDR1 is MDHEN, CDR2 SYDVKM, per germline. In nucleotides, the CDR3 is TGTGCCAGCAGTCCCCCGCCCGGAATGAACACTGAAGCTTTCTTT. Its protein product is CASSPPPGMNTEAFF.

This clonotype occurred many times. The V and J genes are TRBV20-1 and TRBJ2-1; 7 bases are shared with TRBD2. The CDR3 consists of 15 residues. J lost 4 bases, V lost 0 bases, and 6 bases had no gene match. Looked up from germline, CDR1 is DFQATT and CDR2 is SNEGSKA (reference sequence). The CDR3 reads CSARDPSGVYNEQFF. The CDR3 region has the DNA TGCAGTGCTAGAGATCCCAGCGGGGTGTACAATGAGCAGTTCTTC.

The rearrangement joins TRBV5-4 to TRBJ1-4; tentative D call: TRBD1 (6 bases). Trimming took off 4 bases at V and 7 bases at J, with 14 bases between the two ends. This CDR3 has 14 amino acids. Germline V CDR1 and CDR2: SGHNT, YYREEE (reference sequence). The CDR3 DNA is TGTGCCAGCAGCCCGGACAGTCTGGGTGAAAAACTGTTTTTT. It codes for CASSPDSLGEKLFF.

This clonotype was recorded at least ten times. The chain recombines TRBV5-1 with TRBJ1-6, with 7 bases matching TRBD1. The CDR3 is 14 amino acids. The germline V gene encodes CDR1 SGHRS and CDR2 YFSETQ. V lost 1 base to trimming and J lost 11 bases; unmatched junction nucleotides: 6. CDR3: CASSLKGQRTPLHF. The CDR3 bases are TGCGCCAGCAGCTTGAAGGGACAGAGGACACCCCTCCACTTT.

The CDR3 spells CASSLVAGDEQYF. CDR3 nucleotides: TGTGCCAGCAGCTTAGTAGCGGGAGACGAGCAGTACTTC. The chain recombines TRBV7-2 with TRBJ2-7; TRBD2 agrees at 9 bases. Germline-derived CDR1 and CDR2 are SGHTA and FQGNSA. There are 13 residues in the CDR3. The ends lost 1 base at V and 5 bases at J; junction bases unmatched: 0.

V gene TRBV5-6 combines with J gene TRBJ1-5; 9 bases line up with TRBD1. Trimming took 6 bases from V and 4 from J; bases not matched to a gene: 5. The CDR3 is 14 residues long. Germline values: CDR1 SGHDT, CDR2 YYEEEE. The CDR3 DNA sequence: TGTGCCAGCACCCGGGGACAGGGTAATCAGCCCCAGCATTTT. This translates into CASTRGQGNQPQHF.

In this sample, this clonotype turned up a few times. The rearrangement links TRBV20-1 to TRBJ2-1; 8 bases are a match to TRBD1. V shed 4 bases and J 8 bases; nucleotides not matched to a gene: 16. The CDR3 sequence is 16 residues long. CDR1 is DFQATT and CDR2 is SNEGSKA in the germline V gene (reference sequence). CDR3 in amino acids: CSATDRESGVWDEQFF. CDR3 DNA: TGCAGTGCTACGGACAGGGAAAGTGGGGTTTGGGATGAGCAGTTCTTC.

The chain employs TRBV6-2 or TRBV6-3 and TRBJ2-7, with no clear D. This CDR3 contains 12 residues. V was clipped by 2 bases and J by 2 bases, with 4 bases between them. Germline-derived CDR1 and CDR2 are MNHEY and SVGEGT. This chain's CDR3 is CASSYLAYEQYF. The CDR3 coding sequence is TGTGCCAGCAGTTACCTGGCCTACGAGCAGTACTTC.

The chain employs TRBV20-1 and TRBJ2-3, with D hard to call. From germline, CDR1 is DFQATT and CDR2 SNEGSKA (reference sequence). The V gene lost 0 bases and the J gene lost 2 bases, with 12 bases spanning the gap. The CDR3 extends over 15 amino acids. CDR3 protein: CSARDSERITDTQYF. The DNA for the CDR3 is TGCAGTGCTAGAGATTCGGAACGGATCACAGATACGCAGTATTTT.

The J gene is TRBJ2-3, the V gene TRBV7-9; D may be TRBD2 (6 bases). Per the germline V gene, CDR1 is SEHNR and CDR2 is FQNEAQ (reference sequence). Trimming removed 5 bases from V and 0 bases from J, with 18 bases in between. The CDR3 is 17 residues long. The CDR3 DNA is TGTGCCAGCAGCCTCCACCTCCGGGAGCCCAGCACAGATACGCAGTATTTT. It translates to CASSLHLREPSTDTQYF. The entire variable domain, with the rest obtained from reference TRBV7-9 and TRBJ2-3, is as follows: DTGVSQNPRHKITKRGQNVTFRCDPISEHNRLYWYRQTLGQGPEFLTYFQNEAQLEKSRLLSDRFSAERPKGSFSTLEIQRTEQGDSAMYLCASSLHLREPSTDTQYFGPGTRLTVL.

This clonotype showed up just a few times. The genes are TRBV7-3 and TRBJ1-1; a weak D match, TRBD1 (6 bases). The CDR3 loop spans 14 amino acids. Germline V gene sequence: CDR1 SGHTA, CDR2 FQGTGA. V was clipped by 5 bases and J by 4 bases, with 14 bases between them. This CDR3 is CASSPTTGSTEAFF. The CDR3 nucleotides are TGTGCCAGCAGCCCAACCACAGGGTCCACTGAAGCTTTCTTT.

The rearrangement uses TRBV20-1 and TRBJ2-5, with TRBD2 matching 7 bases. Germline assignment: CDR1 DFQATT and CDR2 SNEGSKA (reference sequence). CDR3 size: 16 residues. The J segment lost 4 bases and the V segment lost 0 bases, leaving 11 bases of the junction unmatched. CDR3 nucleotides: TGCAGTGCTAGAGATGTGGGTGGGGGGGGAGGAGAGACCCAGTACTTC. Its protein is CSARDVGGGGGETQYF.

J is TRBJ2-1 and V is TRBV6-1; a possible D gene is TRBD1 (6 bases). The CDR3 is 13 amino acids. CDR1 and CDR2 from the germline V gene are MNHNS and SASEGT. The ends were cut back, 8 bases at V and 10 bases at J, with 18 bases in the middle. In nucleotides, the CDR3 is TGTGCCAGCGGGAGTGCGGCGAGGGGGGAGCAGTTCTTC. Translated, it gives CASGSAARGEQFF.

This clonotype has a handful of counts. The J gene is TRBJ2-4, the V gene TRBV20-1, with 8 bases fitting TRBD2. V lost 6 bases and J lost 11; bases outside the gene matches: 9. The CDR3 loop spans 12 amino acids. Germline V gene sequence: CDR1 DFQATT, CDR2 SNEGSKA (reference sequence). As DNA, the CDR3 is TGCAGTGCGCCCGTAGCGGGAAGAGTTCAGTACTTC. As protein: CSAPVAGRVQYF.

This chain links TRBV7-2 with TRBJ2-5; D not resolved. Germline V lookup: CDR1 SGHTA, CDR2 FQGNSA. CDR3 length: 12 amino acids. Trimming removed 3 bases from V and 7 bases from J, with 9 bases in between. The CDR3 loop is CASSFRSATQYF. In nucleotides, the CDR3 is TGTGCCAGCAGCTTCCGCTCGGCGACCCAGTACTTC. Based on the CDR3 plus reference TRBV7-2 and TRBJ2-5, the full variable domain is GAGVSQSPSNKVTEKGKDVELRCDPISGHTALYWYRQSLGQGLEFLIYFQGNSAPDKSGLPSDRFSAERTGGSVSTLTIQRTQQEDSAVYLCASSFRSATQYFGPGTRLLVL.